This T cell receptor (beta chain) was sequenced for a study of blood T cell repertoires in COVID-19. About the research overall: Donors in the United States, Italy and Spain gave samples during acute or convalescent COVID-19. The cDNA or gDNA used as material had been derived from T cells, B-cell-depleted T cells, or PBMCs.

In the study's own analysis: Amplification of reference gene primers was used by the study to estimate nucleated cell counts. The table came from immunoSEQ multiplex PCR; TCRdb's copy has only in-frame clones and leaves some out. The V and J calls and clone size were taken over from that table, and D and trimming were inferred from the DNA. The sample contains around 82,000 clones, around 90% of which appear only once. This receptor was identified in a human donor in a cohort sampled during active COVID-19. Material: peripheral blood.

This chain's CDR3 is CASPGPGGREQYF. For the CDR3, the DNA is TGTGCCAGCCCGGGCCCAGGAGGGCGCGAGCAGTACTTC. J is TRBJ2-7 and V is TRBV28; weak D call: TRBD2 (6 bases). The CDR3 has 13 amino acids. CDR1 is MDHEN and CDR2 is SYDVKM in the germline V gene. With 8 bases removed from V and 6 bases from J, the gap between germline ends came to 17 bases.